The source of this TCR beta chain is a study of T-cell reconstitution after alpha-beta-depleted transplantation in children. A library of TCRbeta sequences, prepared with unique molecular identifiers, was generated. MiXCR, run by TCRdb on the PCR reads, gives a single entry per CDR3 protein. This table has about 900,000 distinct CDR3 sequences, around 30% appearing once. V dropped 5 bases and J dropped 6; count of bases not matched to a gene: 4. Germline CDR1 reads MNHEY; CDR2 reads SMNVEV (reference sequence). CDR3 length: 13 residues. Material: PBMCs, mostly from graft donor cells, obtained 360 days after TCRalphabeta/CD19-depleted stem cell transplant. The sequence was obtained from a boy younger than two who had a stem cell transplant for SCID, so the T cells may come from the graft donor. The rearrangement joins TRBV27 to TRBJ1-1, with TRBD1 matching 9 bases. The CDR3 here is CASSPTGGPEAFF. In DNA form, the CDR3 reads TGTGCCAGCAGTCCAACAGGGGGCCCTGAAGCTTTCTTT.